This TCR beta chain is from a study of T cells after posttransplantation cyclophosphamide. The CDR3 is 16 amino acids. Germline loops: CDR1 SNHLY, CDR2 FYNNEI. Trimming took 5 bases from V and 3 from J; bases not matched to a gene: 7. Concerning this clone itself: Its antigen is unidentified.

The table came from immunoSEQ multiplex PCR; TCRdb's copy has only in-frame clones and leaves some out. The sample consists of 30,000 to 45,000 clones, more than 70% of them appearing once. Overall study findings and caveats: Recipient CMV seropositivity and CMV reactivation strongly tracked TRB clonality.

Cyclophosphamide on days +3 and +4 followed busulfan-fludarabine conditioning and a marrow graft. This clonotype originated in a female patient in her 40s who received an allogeneic stem cell transplant from a related donor, was CMV-positive, and had no GVHD. The graft donor may be the source of some T cells. Sequences were derived from CD4+ T cells sorted from blood, sampled around 2,000 days after a stem cell transplant with posttransplant cyclophosphamide. The rearrangement uses TRBV2 and TRBJ2-3, with 11 nucleotides matching TRBD2. The CDR3 protein is CASSKLAGDGTDTQYF. The CDR3 DNA sequence: TGTGCCAGCAGTAAACTAGCGGGAGATGGGACAGATACGCAGTATTTT.